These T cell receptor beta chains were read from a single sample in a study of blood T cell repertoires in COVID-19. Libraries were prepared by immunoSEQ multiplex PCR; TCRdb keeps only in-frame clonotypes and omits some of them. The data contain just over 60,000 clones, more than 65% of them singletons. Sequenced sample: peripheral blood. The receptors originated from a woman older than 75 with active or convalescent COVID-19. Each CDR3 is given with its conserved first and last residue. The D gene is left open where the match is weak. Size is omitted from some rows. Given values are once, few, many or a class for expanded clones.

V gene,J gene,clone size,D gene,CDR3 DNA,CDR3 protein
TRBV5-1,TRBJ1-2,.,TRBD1,TGCGCCAGCAGCACGACAGGGGTAAACTATGGCTACACCTTC,CASSTTGVNYGYTF
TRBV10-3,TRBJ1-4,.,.,TGTGCCACCCGGAGCGGCGTAGATGAAAAACTGTTTTTT,CATRSGVDEKLFF
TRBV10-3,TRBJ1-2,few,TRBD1,TGTGCCATCAGTGAGAAACAGGGGGTTTACTATGGCTACACCTTC,CAISEKQGVYYGYTF
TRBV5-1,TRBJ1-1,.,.,TGCGCCAGCAGCTTGGGGGGGAGGACGAACACTGAAGCTTTCTTT,CASSLGGRTNTEAFF
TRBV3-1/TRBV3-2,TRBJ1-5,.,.,TGTGCCAGCAGCCAAGCCCACAGTCAGCCCCAGCATTTT,CASSQAHSQPQHF
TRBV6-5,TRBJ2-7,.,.,TGTGCCAGCAGTTACCGCCTTGGGCCTTCCTACGAGCAGTACTTC,CASSYRLGPSYEQYF
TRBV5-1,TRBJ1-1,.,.,TGCGCCAGCAGAGAACAGTCTGAAGCTTTCTTT,CASREQSEAFF
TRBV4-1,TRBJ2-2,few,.,TGCGCCAGCAGCCACCCCAACAGGAAAAACACCGGGGAGCTGTTTTTT,CASSHPNRKNTGELFF
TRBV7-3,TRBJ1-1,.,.,TGTGCCAGCAGCTTAAGGGGAGGAAGAGGCACTGAAGCTTTCTTT,CASSLRGGRGTEAFF
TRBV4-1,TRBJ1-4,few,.,TGCGCCAGCAGCCCGGTGGCGGGAAAACTGTTTTTT,CASSPVAGKLFF
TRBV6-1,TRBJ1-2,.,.,TGTGCCAGCAGTGAAGCGAGGCAGCGTAAGATCTATGGCTACACCTTC,CASSEARQRKIYGYTF
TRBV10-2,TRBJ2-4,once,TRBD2,TGCGCCAGCAGGCCGGGACTAGCGGGGCTAGCCAAAAACATTCAGTACTTC,CASRPGLAGLAKNIQYF
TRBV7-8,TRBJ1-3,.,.,TGTGCCAGCAGCTTAATGAGGACAGTTGGAGGAAACACCATATATTTT,CASSLMRTVGGNTIYF
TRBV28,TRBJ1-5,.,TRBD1,TGTGCCAGCAGTGAGACAGGGGGTCTTAATCAGCCCCAGCATTTT,CASSETGGLNQPQHF
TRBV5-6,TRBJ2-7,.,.,TGTGCCAGCAGCCGTGGACAGCAAGCCTACGAGCAGTACTTC,CASSRGQQAYEQYF
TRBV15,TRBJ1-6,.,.,TGTGCCACCAGCAGAGGGGGGGGTCAACTTAATTCACCCCTCCACTTT,CATSRGGGQLNSPLHF
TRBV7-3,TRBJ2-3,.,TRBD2,TGTGCCAGCAGCCCCGGACTAGCGTGGGGGGGGATCACAGATACGCAGTATTTT,CASSPGLAWGGITDTQYF
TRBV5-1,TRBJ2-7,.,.,TGCGCCAGCAGCCGGGACACCCTAGAGCAGTACTTC,CASSRDTLEQYF
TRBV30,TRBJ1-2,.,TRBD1,TGTGCTCGGGACAGCCAAACCAACTATGGCTACACCTTC,CARDSQTNYGYTF
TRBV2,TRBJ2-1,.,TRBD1,TGTGCCAGCAGTCTACAGGGGCCCTACAATGAGCAGTTCTTC,CASSLQGPYNEQFF
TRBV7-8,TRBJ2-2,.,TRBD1,TGTGCCAGCAGCTTAGTACAGGGGGCTGGCGGGGAGCTGTTTTTT,CASSLVQGAGGELFF
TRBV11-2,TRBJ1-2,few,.,TGTGCCAGCAGCTTCGCCGGACAGAACTATGGCTACACCTTC,CASSFAGQNYGYTF
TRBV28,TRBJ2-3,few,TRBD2,TGTGCCAGCAGTTCGGCGGGGGACCTAGCGGGGGGAAATACGCAGTATTTT,CASSSAGDLAGGNTQYF
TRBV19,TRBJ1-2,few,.,TGTGCCAGTAGTGTCCGACAGAGAGCTAACTATGGCTACACCTTC,CASSVRQRANYGYTF
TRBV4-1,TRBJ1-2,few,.,TGCGCCAGCAGCCAAGTGGCGGGGGCTCGAGGCTACACCTTC,CASSQVAGARGYTF
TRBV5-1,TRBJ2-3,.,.,TGCGCCAGCAGCTTGCAGGGTACTTTTAGCACAGATACGCAGTATTTT,CASSLQGTFSTDTQYF
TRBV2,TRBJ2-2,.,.,TGTGCCAGCAGTGCAGGGATCCTAAACACCGGGGAGCTGTTTTTT,CASSAGILNTGELFF
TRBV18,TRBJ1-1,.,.,TGTGCCAGCTCACCACCGGGAGGGTTCACTGAAGCTTTCTTT,CASSPPGGFTEAFF
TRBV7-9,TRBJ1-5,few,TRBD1,TGTGCCAGCAGTTTTTCCGGGACAGGGGGCAATCAGCCCCAGCATTTT,CASSFSGTGGNQPQHF
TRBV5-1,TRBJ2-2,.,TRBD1,TGCGCCAGCAGCGAGGGACAGGGCTACACCGGGGAGCTGTTTTTT,CASSEGQGYTGELFF
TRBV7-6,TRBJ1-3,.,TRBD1,TGTGCCAGCAGCCCTACAGGGGTAACCTCTGGAAACACCATATATTTT,CASSPTGVTSGNTIYF
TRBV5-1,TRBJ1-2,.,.,TGCGCCAGCAGCTTGGTCGCCAGAAACTATGGCTACACCTTC,CASSLVARNYGYTF
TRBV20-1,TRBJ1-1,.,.,TGCAGTGCTAGTGATCCCCGGGACACAAACACTGAAGCTTTCTTT,CSASDPRDTNTEAFF
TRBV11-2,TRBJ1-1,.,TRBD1,TGTGCCAGCAGCTGGACAGGGGGCACTGAAGCTTTCTTT,CASSWTGGTEAFF
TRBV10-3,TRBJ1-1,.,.,TGTGCCATCAGGTCACAGGGAGTGAACACTGAAGCTTTCTTT,CAIRSQGVNTEAFF
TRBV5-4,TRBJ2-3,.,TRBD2,TGTGCCAGCAGCAGGGGACTAGCGGGGGCCCTCACAGATACGCAGTATTTT,CASSRGLAGALTDTQYF
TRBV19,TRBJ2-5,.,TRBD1,TGTGCCAGTAGTTTGGGACAGGGCCAAGAGACCCAGTACTTC,CASSLGQGQETQYF
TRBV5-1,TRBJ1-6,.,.,TGCGCCAGCAGCTTGGAGGACAGTAGTAATTCACCCCTCCACTTT,CASSLEDSSNSPLHF
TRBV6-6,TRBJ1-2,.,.,TGTGCCAGCAGTGTCGGGAAAGGAGGCTACACCTTC,CASSVGKGGYTF
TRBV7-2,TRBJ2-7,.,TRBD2,TGTGCCAGCAGCTTAGGCGGGGGGCGACACTACGAGCAGTACTTC,CASSLGGGRHYEQYF
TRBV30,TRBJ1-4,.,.,TGTGCCTGGAGCGAGGCAGTAGATGGGGAAAAACTGTTTTTT,CAWSEAVDGEKLFF
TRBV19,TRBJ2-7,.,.,TGTGCCAGTAGCCCCTCGGGAGCGACCGGATACGAGCAGTACTTC,CASSPSGATGYEQYF
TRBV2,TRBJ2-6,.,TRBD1,TGTGCCAGCAGTAGTCAGGGGGCTTCTGGGGCCAACGTCCTGACTTTC,CASSSQGASGANVLTF
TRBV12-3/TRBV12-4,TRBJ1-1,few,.,TGTGCCAGCAGTTTGAGTGGCGGCACTGAAGCTTTCTTT,CASSLSGGTEAFF
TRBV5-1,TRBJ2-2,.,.,TGCGCCAGCAGCTTGACCCCTGGGCCCGGGGAGCTGTTTTTT,CASSLTPGPGELFF
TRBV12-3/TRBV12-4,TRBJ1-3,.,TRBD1,TGTGCCAGCGGACAGGTTACTGGAAACACCATATATTTT,CASGQVTGNTIYF
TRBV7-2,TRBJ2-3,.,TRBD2,TGTGCCAGCAGCGTAGGGACTAGCGGGACCACAGATACGCAGTATTTT,CASSVGTSGTTDTQYF
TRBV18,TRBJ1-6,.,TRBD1,TGTGCCAGCTCACCATACGGGACAGCAGAAGGGTCTAATTCACCCCTCCACTTT,CASSPYGTAEGSNSPLHF
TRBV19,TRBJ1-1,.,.,TGTGCCAGTAGCTCGACACTGAACACTGAAGCTTTCTTT,CASSSTLNTEAFF
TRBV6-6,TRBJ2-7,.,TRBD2,TGTGCCAGCAGCCCACCCGCTATCGGACTAGCGGGAGAGCAGTACTTC,CASSPPAIGLAGEQYF
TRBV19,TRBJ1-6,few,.,TGTGCCAGTAGTCCGCGGGGGAGGGAGTTTCGGTCACCCCTCCACTTT,CASSPRGREFRSPLHF
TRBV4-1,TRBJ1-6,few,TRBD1,TGCGCCAGCAGCCGGGACAGGGGAGAAGTCGATTCACCCCTCCACTTT,CASSRDRGEVDSPLHF
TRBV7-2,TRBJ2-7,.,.,TGTGCCAGCAGCTGGGGATCAGGGGAATACTACGAGCAGTACTTC,CASSWGSGEYYEQYF
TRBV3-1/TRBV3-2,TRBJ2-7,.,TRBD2,TGTGCCAGCAGCCATCTCGGGGGGACTATCTACGAGCAGTACTTC,CASSHLGGTIYEQYF
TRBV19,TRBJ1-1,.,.,TGTGCCAGTGTTGACAGAATGAACACTGAAGCTTTCTTT,CASVDRMNTEAFF
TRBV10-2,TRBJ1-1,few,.,TGCGCCAGCAGTGAGCGCAAGAGTGGGGCGAACACTGAAGCTTTCTTT,CASSERKSGANTEAFF
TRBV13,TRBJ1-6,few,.,TGTGCCAGCAGCTTCGGTCGGGGCTCCTATAATTCACCCCTCCACTTT,CASSFGRGSYNSPLHF
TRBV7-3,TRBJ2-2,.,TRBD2,TGTGCCAGCAGCTATAGCGGGGGTTCCGGGGAGCTGTTTTTT,CASSYSGGSGELFF